The 30 T cell receptor beta chains given below trace back to one sample, sequenced in a study of CXCR3-negative and CXCR3-positive naive CD8 T cells. The libraries of TRB cDNA were prepared using 5' RACE with UMI labels. TCRdb derives one entry per CDR3 protein from the 5' RACE reads, leaving out DNA. This specimen shows some 150,000 distinct CDR3 sequences; the ten leading clones hold approximately 0.28%. General study findings and limits: Naive cells positive for CXCR3 carried more hydrophobic TRB CDR3s than CXCR3-negative ones.

Antigen specificity for these receptors is unknown. The sequenced sample was naive CXCR3+ CD8+ T cells from blood. This sample's subset: CD45RO-CCR7+CD27+CD95- naive CD8+ T cells expressing CXCR3 (TNR3+). Receptors originate from a human donor in good health. Some clones in this sample may be carry-over from other donors' samples.

The chain carries TRBV19 and TRBJ2-2; TCRdb returns TRBD1, unconfirmable since there is no DNA. The germline CDR1 and CDR2 sequences are LNHDA and SQIVND (reference sequence). This CDR3 contains 13 residues. CDR3 region: CATLGFNTGELFF.

This sequence joins TRBV29-1 and TRBJ2-7; TCRdb's D gene call, TRBD1, goes unchecked for lack of DNA. There are 12 residues in the CDR3. Germline loops: CDR1 SQVTM, CDR2 ANQGSEA. The CDR3 sequence: CSAGQGGHEQYF.

J is TRBJ1-2 and V is TRBV28. The CDR3 covers 12 residues. Looked up from germline, CDR1 is MDHEN and CDR2 is SYDVKM. CDR3 sequence: CASTRGSYGYTF.

The chain recombines TRBV5-1 with TRBJ1-2. The CDR3 length is 15 residues. Germline-derived CDR1 and CDR2 are SGHRS and YFSETQ. CDR3 loop: CASSGSIIANYGYTF.

The chain combines TRBV20-1 with TRBJ1-6. CDR3 length: 12 residues. Per germline, CDR1 DFQATT and CDR2 SNEGSKA (reference sequence). CDR3 sequence: CSATGNSPPLHF.

The chain is built from TRBV7-9 and TRBJ2-1; the TCRdb D gene call, TRBD1, has no DNA to confirm it. The CDR3 covers 13 residues. Germline CDR1 SEHNR, CDR2 FQNEAQ (reference sequence). This CDR3 reads CASQGAFYNEQFF.

The rearrangement links TRBV29-1 to TRBJ2-3; TCRdb selects TRBD1, and the lack of DNA leaves this call unchecked. The CDR3 extends over 14 amino acids. Germline V lookup: CDR1 SQVTM, CDR2 ANQGSEA. CDR3 sequence: CSVPTGLGADTQYF.

The chain links TRBV29-1 to TRBJ1-2; lacking DNA, the TRBD1 call made by TCRdb goes unchecked. The germline CDR1 and CDR2 sequences are SQVTM and ANQGSEA. The length of the CDR3 is 13 residues. This CDR3 is CSAGQVSNYGYTF.

This chain joins TRBV5-1 and TRBJ2-1; without DNA, the TCRdb call of TRBD1 cannot be checked. CDR3 size: 20 residues. Germline CDR1 SGHRS, CDR2 YFSETQ. This CDR3 is CASSFSPPVDRPSSYNEQFF.

The chain recombines TRBV19 with TRBJ2-7; TCRdb outputs TRBD1, but without DNA this stays unchecked. CDR3 length: 15 residues. Germline V gene lookup returns CDR1 LNHDA and CDR2 SQIVND (reference sequence). This chain's CDR3 is CASSPRGESYYEQYF.

The chain combines TRBV5-1 with TRBJ2-1. Germline assignment: CDR1 SGHRS and CDR2 YFSETQ. The CDR3 runs 13 residues. This chain's CDR3 is CASSLPAYNEQFF.

The rearrangement links TRBV11-3 to TRBJ2-5; no DNA is available, so the TRBD1 call from TCRdb remains unchecked. CDR1 is SGHNT and CDR2 is YENEEA in the germline V gene. The CDR3 runs 13 residues. The CDR3 here is CASSSRAVETQYF.

This rearrangement joins TRBV6-5 to TRBJ2-1. The CDR3 has 13 residues. The V gene's germline CDR1 is MNHEY and CDR2 SVGAGI. CDR3 amino acids: CASSYGVYNEQFF.

CDR3 loop: CSATEPSGSPENQPQHF. The chain uses TRBV20-1 and TRBJ1-5; TCRdb picks TRBD1, but there is no DNA to check that call. This CDR3 has 17 residues. Per the germline V gene, CDR1 is DFQATT and CDR2 is SNEGSKA (reference sequence).

The rearrangement joins TRBV11-3 to TRBJ1-1. The CDR3 is made up of 13 amino acids. CDR1 is SGHNT, CDR2 YENEEA, per germline. Here the CDR3 reads CASSLVVNTEAFF.

This sequence joins TRBV6-2 or TRBV6-3 and TRBJ1-2; absent DNA, TCRdb's TRBD1 call cannot be checked. Germline CDR1 MNHEY, CDR2 SVGEGT. The CDR3 covers 15 residues. The CDR3 is CASSSTGAYNYGYTF.

This sequence joins TRBV6-4 and TRBJ2-7; TCRdb picks TRBD1, but there is no DNA to check that call. This CDR3 has 16 amino acids. Germline V CDR1 and CDR2: MRHNA, SNTAGT. The chain's CDR3 is CASSTQSTGRDYEQYF.

The chain has TRBV28 and TRBJ2-7. CDR1 and CDR2 (germline): MDHEN, SYDVKM. This CDR3 is 15 amino acids long. This CDR3 is CASSWSTGSSYEQYF.

This chain uses TRBV7-2 with TRBJ2-3; TCRdb selects TRBD1, and the lack of DNA leaves this call unchecked. Germline lookup yields CDR1 SGHTA and CDR2 FQGNSA. This CDR3 comprises 14 residues. CDR3: CASSPGSGTDTQYF.

The chain uses TRBV9 and TRBJ2-7; TCRdb proposes TRBD2, but this gene call is untestable without DNA. The germline gives CDR1 SGDLS, CDR2 YYNGEE. The CDR3 runs 15 residues. The CDR3 here is CASSVEVAGGYEQYF. The complete variable domain, with remaining parts taken from reference TRBV9 and TRBJ2-7, reads DSGVTQTPKHLITATGQRVTLRCSPRSGDLSVYWYQQSLDQGLQFLIQYYNGEERAKGNILERFSAQQFPDLHSELNLSSLELGDSALYFCASSVEVAGGYEQYFGPGTRLTVT.

V is TRBV7-9 and J is TRBJ1-4; as DNA is missing, the TRBD1 call by TCRdb cannot be tested. The CDR3 is 13 residues long. Germline CDR1 reads SEHNR; CDR2 reads FQNEAQ (reference sequence). The CDR3 sequence is CASSGDSNEKLFF.

This rearrangement joins TRBV19 to TRBJ1-5; TCRdb gives TRBD1 as the D gene, but with no DNA this cannot be confirmed. This CDR3 is built from 14 residues. Germline lookup yields CDR1 LNHDA and CDR2 SQIVND (reference sequence). CDR3 protein: CASSSFGGSEPQHF.

The chain combines TRBV7-9 with TRBJ2-2; the TCRdb D gene call, TRBD2, has no DNA to confirm it. The CDR3 is 15 amino acids. Germline V gene data show CDR1 as SEHNR and CDR2 as FQNEAQ (reference sequence). The CDR3 reads CASSLLRSGTGELFF. The whole variable domain, filled in from reference TRBV7-9 and TRBJ2-2, reads DTGVSQNPRHKITKRGQNVTFRCDPISEHNRLYWYRQTLGQGPEFLTYFQNEAQLEKSRLLSDRFSAERPKGSFSTLEIQRTEQGDSAMYLCASSLLRSGTGELFFGEGSRLTVL.

This chain connects TRBV5-1 to TRBJ2-3; TCRdb picks TRBD1, but there is no DNA to check that call. Germline V CDR1 and CDR2: SGHRS, YFSETQ. The CDR3 extends over 15 amino acids. The CDR3 protein is CASSGTGASTDTQYF.

The chain couples TRBV29-1 to TRBJ1-2; TCRdb outputs TRBD1, but without DNA this stays unchecked. CDR3 size: 12 residues. The germline gives CDR1 SQVTM, CDR2 ANQGSEA. CDR3 region: CSDQGASNGYTF.

V gene TRBV5-1 combines with J gene TRBJ2-5. CDR1 is SGHRS, CDR2 YFSETQ, per germline. This CDR3 spans 13 amino acids. CDR3 in amino acids: CASSLDFQETQYF.

V is TRBV3-1 and J is TRBJ1-2; there is no DNA to check the TCRdb D call of TRBD1. The CDR3 extends over 13 amino acids. Per the germline V gene, CDR1 is LGHDT and CDR2 is YNNKEL (reference sequence). The CDR3 is CASRRQGTDGYTF.

J is TRBJ1-1 and V is TRBV7-9; as DNA is missing, the TRBD1 call by TCRdb cannot be tested. Germline V gives CDR1 SEHNR, CDR2 FQNEAQ (reference sequence). The CDR3 length is 13 residues. CDR3 sequence: CASSTPGGTEAFF.

The genes are TRBV12-3 or TRBV12-4 and TRBJ2-1; TCRdb proposes TRBD1, but this gene call is untestable without DNA. The length of the CDR3 is 15 residues. The CDR3 is CASSNDRARGDEQFF.

V and J are TRBV14 and TRBJ1-1; checking the TCRdb D call of TRBD1 is not possible without DNA. CDR1 and CDR2 (germline): SGHDN, FVKESK. The CDR3 has 16 residues. The CDR3 loop reads CASSQDPTLVYTEAFF.